Sequencing of this T cell receptor (beta chain) was carried out in a study of human T cells and chemical hapten exposure. Study-wide findings and caveats: As the donors had alopecia, their immune response may differ from healthy people's.

About this clonotype itself: The antigen is not known.

TCRdb re-called the RACE reads through MiXCR, storing one row per CDR3 protein. The sample contains about 190,000 distinct CDR3 sequences, roughly a quarter of which appear only once. Time point in this sample: patch test 3, about 24 weeks after DPC sensitization. Described treatment: therapeutic diphenylcyclopropenone sensitization with weekly scalp DPC. Donors, patients with alopecia ranging from 18 to 70 years old and judged suitable for DPC, provided samples. The sample was whole blood, taken in connection with sensitization to the hapten diphenylcyclopropenone (DPC). The receptor comes from a woman in her thirties or forties with alopecia areata. Some clones in this sample may be carry-over from other donors' samples.

The DNA of the CDR3 is TGTGCCAGCAGTAAAAGGGGAGAGACCCAGTACTTC. It translates to CASSKRGETQYF. The chain employs TRBV6-5 and TRBJ2-5, with a weak D call TRBD1 (5 bases). Trimming stripped 5 bases from V and 4 bases from J, with 8 bases between. This CDR3 is built from 12 residues. Germline V lookup: CDR1 MNHEY, CDR2 SVGAGI.